This TCR beta chain originates from a study of regulatory T cells in long-lasting Graves disease. The V segment lost 7 bases and the J segment 6 bases; nucleotides outside the gene matches: 17. CDR1 and CDR2 from the germline V gene are SNHLY and FYNNEI. CDR3 length equals 16 residues. This clonotype was seen many times. Indicated time point: persistent/refractory GD, antithyroid drugs over 5 years with positive TRAb. Construction of the TCR library relied on RNA isolated from PBMCs. For TCR beta, libraries came from iRepertoire HTBI primers and Arm-PCR of CDR3 regions. TCRdb fed the multiplex PCR reads into MiXCR, producing one record per CDR3 protein. The sample has 350,000 to 500,000 distinct CDR3 sequences; around a fifth are singletons.

This clonotype was sampled from a female donor with Graves disease. The chain recombines TRBV2 with TRBJ2-7; 8 bases align to TRBD1. The source was peripheral blood mononuclear cells (PBMCs), collected when the disease was refractory, from a patient treated with antithyroid drugs. In nucleotides, the CDR3 is TGTGCCAGCACCAACTCCGTGGACAGGGTGGTAATCGAGCAGTACTTC. It specifies CASTNSVDRVVIEQYF.